The text below deals with one TCR beta chain. The data are from a study of blood T cell repertoires in COVID-19. Study summary: Both acute and convalescent COVID-19 samples were obtained from the United States, Italy and Spain.

Method: immunoSEQ multiplex PCR; TCRdb's copy keeps in-frame clones and lacks some. The repertoire has 250,000 to 350,000 clones, roughly 90% of them found once; the top ten carry about an eighth. Trimming at V came to 1 base and at J to 3 bases, leaving 4 bases not matched to a gene. The germline CDR1 and CDR2 sequences are SGHTA and FQGTGA. The length of the CDR3 is 16 residues. Sequences were obtained from peripheral blood. The genes are TRBV7-3 and TRBJ2-2; the match to TRBD2 covers 8 bases. The sequence was collected from a woman aged 55-69 years with acute or convalescent COVID-19. CDR3 sequence: CASSLNGRAYTGELFF. In DNA, the CDR3 is TGTGCCAGCAGCTTAAACGGGAGGGCCTACACCGGGGAGCTGTTTTTT.